One sample yielded the 29 T cell receptor beta chains listed below, sequenced in a study of breast tumors, draining lymph nodes, adjacent tissues. Samples came from axillary lymph nodes draining the breast cancer. MiXCR, run by TCRdb on the multiplex PCR reads, gives a single entry per CDR3 protein. Among about 200,000 distinct CDR3 sequences listed, 30% to 40% were seen once. Sequenced sample: axillary lymph node tissue. The source is a female donor with breast cancer. Some clones in this sample may be carry-over from other donors' samples.

Worth noting for this clonotype: The missing conserved phenylalanine or tryptophan at the end of this CDR3 makes a read error likely. The rearrangement uses TRBV20-1 and TRBJ1-5; 9 nucleotides line up with TRBD1. CDR1 and CDR2 (germline): DFQATT, SNEGSKA (reference sequence). The CDR3 spans 15 residues. Unmatched junction bases numbered 6, after V lost 6 bases and J lost 0 bases. This chain's CDR3 is CSAGQGGYSNQPQHG. The CDR3, as DNA: TGCAGTGCGGGACAGGGTGGTTATAGCAATCAGCCCCAGCATGGT.

In its sample, this clonotype was seen a few times. The genes are TRBV11-2 and TRBJ2-2; D is uncertain. Germline values: CDR1 SGHAT, CDR2 FQNNGV. V was trimmed by 5 bases and J by 4 bases, leaving 14 bases between them. The CDR3 spans 15 residues. This CDR3 is CASSRGRTTTGELFF. CDR3 DNA: TGTGCCAGCAGCCGCGGACGGACGACCACCGGGGAGCTGTTTTTT.

The chain employs TRBV20-1 and TRBJ2-5; 12 nucleotides align to TRBD2. Trimming removed 6 bases from V and 2 bases from J; junction bases left unmatched: 7. This CDR3 spans 15 amino acids. Germline CDR1 is DFQATT and CDR2 is SNEGSKA (reference sequence). The CDR3 DNA reads TGCAGTGCCCAACCCGGGACTAGCGGGCAAGAGACCCAGTACTTC. Amino acid sequence: CSAQPGTSGQETQYF.

This clonotype was observed at least ten times. The chain combines TRBV20-1 with TRBJ1-5; D unclear. Trimming cost V 6 bases and J 3 bases, with 21 bases left between them. Germline V CDR1 and CDR2: DFQATT, SNEGSKA (reference sequence). The CDR3 sequence is 16 residues long. The CDR3: CSARFGHRRLNQPQHF. The CDR3 DNA is TGCAGTGCCAGATTCGGGCACAGAAGGCTCAATCAGCCCCAGCATTTT.

This clonotype was seen many times. V gene TRBV18 combines with J gene TRBJ2-1; 9 nucleotides align to TRBD2. Germline values: CDR1 KGHSH, CDR2 LQKENI. Trimming at V came to 3 bases and at J to 14 bases, leaving 8 bases not matched to a gene. The CDR3 totals 13 residues. CDR3 sequence reads: CASSPLAGEVEFF. The CDR3 bases are TGTGCCAGCTCACCCTTAGCGGGAGAGGTGGAGTTCTTC.

This clonotype was observed a handful of times. With a much larger clone just one base away, this may be a read error. The chain combines TRBV7-8 with TRBJ1-5, with D possibly TRBD1 on 5 matching bases. The germline CDR1 and CDR2 sequences are SGHVS and FQNEAQ. This CDR3 is built from 15 residues. DNA for the CDR3: TGTGCCAGCGGGGCGGGCAGGCTTAGCAATCAGCCCCAGAATTTT. It encodes CASGAGRLSNQPQNF. Filled out from reference TRBV7-8 and TRBJ1-5, the complete variable domain reads GAGVSQSPRYKVAKRGQDVALRCDPISGHVSLFWYQQALGQGPEFLTYFQNEAQLDKSGLPSDRFFAERPEGSVSTLKIQRTQQEDSAVYLCASGAGRLSNQPQNFGDGTRLSIL.

This chain links TRBV2 with TRBJ1-5; 11 positions agree with TRBD1. The V and J ends lost 7 bases and 7 bases, in that order; junction bases with no gene match: 12. The CDR3 totals 16 residues. Germline-derived CDR1 and CDR2 are SNHLY and FYNNEI. The CDR3 region is CASNTRDRGEEQPQHF. CDR3 coding DNA: TGTGCCAGCAATACCCGGGACAGGGGGGAAGAGCAGCCCCAGCATTTT. Together with reference TRBV2 and TRBJ1-5, the CDR3 gives the full variable domain: EPEVTQTPSHQVTQMGQEVILRCVPISNHLYFYWYRQILGQKVEFLVSFYNNEISEKSEIFDDQFSVERPDGSNFTLKIRSTKLEDSAMYFCASNTRDRGEEQPQHFGDGTRLSIL.

This clonotype appeared many times. This CDR3 is CASSGGGTNQPQHF. CDR3 DNA: TGTGCCAGCAGTGGAGGGGGGACCAATCAGCCCCAGCATTTT. The rearrangement uses TRBV6-1 and TRBJ1-5; D may be TRBD1 (6 bases). The CDR3 sequence is 14 residues long. With 4 bases removed from V and 3 bases from J, the gap between germline ends came to 10 bases. CDR1 is MNHNS and CDR2 is SASEGT in the germline V gene.

This chain connects TRBV7-9 to TRBJ1-2, with D possibly TRBD1 on 5 matching bases. V dropped 3 bases and J dropped 1 base, with 9 bases sitting between them. Per germline, CDR1 SEHNR and CDR2 FQNEAQ (reference sequence). The CDR3 loop spans 14 amino acids. CDR3 residues: CASSLRGINYGYTF. The CDR3 DNA reads TGTGCCAGCAGCTTGAGGGGCATTAACTATGGCTACACCTTC.

In this sample, this clonotype turned up many times. One end of the junction varies from germline; a read error may be responsible. The chain combines TRBV7-7 with TRBJ2-1; perhaps TRBD1 as D (6 bases). The CDR3 has 15 amino acids. In germline, CDR1 is SSHAT, CDR2 FNYEAQ (reference sequence). The CDR3 is CASSLEGGSYNEQFF. Written as DNA, the CDR3 is TGTGCTAGCAGCTTAGAAGGGGGATCTTACAATGAGCAGTTCTTC.

There are a few counts of this clonotype. This chain uses TRBV5-1 with TRBJ1-1; TRBD1 might be the D (6 bases). Germline V gives CDR1 SGHRS, CDR2 YFSETQ. The CDR3 contains 14 residues. V was cut by 8 bases and J by 0 bases, with 14 bases left in between. This chain's CDR3 is CASTLDSMNTEAFF. The CDR3 nucleotides are TGCGCCAGTACTTTGGACAGCATGAACACTGAAGCTTTCTTT.

There are a few counts of this clonotype. The chain is built from TRBV28 and TRBJ2-7; 11 positions match TRBD2. The CDR3 length is 16 residues. The germline V gene encodes CDR1 MDHEN and CDR2 SYDVKM. J gave up 4 bases and V 8 bases, and 13 bases lay outside the gene matches. The CDR3 DNA follows: TGTGCCAGCCCTCCCGCCGGGACTAGCGGAGGGTACGAGCAGTACTTC. Its protein product is CASPPAGTSGGYEQYF.

This clonotype was found many times. The chain recombines TRBV5-1 with TRBJ2-1; D unresolved. This CDR3 region has 14 residues. V was clipped by 5 bases and J by 3 bases, with 12 bases between them. The germline gives CDR1 SGHRS, CDR2 YFSETQ. The CDR3 bases are TGCGCCAGCAGTAGGGAACAGTACTACAATGAGCAGTTCTTC. It yields the protein CASSREQYYNEQFF.

This clonotype was seen repeatedly, ten times or more. V and J are TRBV2 and TRBJ1-2, with 8 positions matching TRBD1. Trimming cost V 6 bases and J 4 bases; bases outside gene matches: 10. Per the germline V gene, CDR1 is SNHLY and CDR2 is FYNNEI. The CDR3 contains 15 residues. The CDR3 is CASSAVLQGGYGYTF. The CDR3 DNA follows: TGTGCCAGCAGCGCCGTATTACAGGGGGGCTATGGCTACACCTTC.

The chain is built from TRBV12-5 and TRBJ1-5, with D maybe TRBD1 (5 bases). CDR3 length equals 15 residues. The germline CDR1 and CDR2 sequences are LGHNT and FRNRAP. V shed 7 bases and J shed 3 bases, with 16 bases lying between them. The CDR3 loop is CASAQAREFNQPQHF. The DNA of the CDR3 is TGTGCTAGTGCCCAAGCCAGGGAATTCAATCAGCCCCAGCATTTT.

J is TRBJ2-3 and V is TRBV20-1, with 9 bases lining up with TRBD2. The germline V gene has CDR1 DFQATT and CDR2 SNEGSKA (reference sequence). The CDR3 totals 17 residues. V lost 6 bases to trimming and J lost 4 bases; unmatched junction nucleotides: 17. CDR3 region: CSAVPTSGTGRADTQYF. CDR3 coding DNA: TGCAGTGCCGTCCCGACTAGCGGAACTGGAAGGGCAGATACGCAGTATTTT.

This clonotype was observed at least ten times. The V and J genes are TRBV7-9 and TRBJ2-1; 7 bases align to TRBD2. The CDR3 is made up of 15 amino acids. Trimming at V came to 3 bases and at J to 8 bases, leaving 10 bases not matched to a gene. Germline CDR1 reads SEHNR; CDR2 reads FQNEAQ (reference sequence). CDR3 amino acids: CASSLARVGRDEQFF. CDR3 bases: TGTGCCAGCAGCTTGGCCAGGGTTGGGAGGGATGAGCAGTTCTTC.

This clonotype was recorded many times. The chain couples TRBV19 to TRBJ2-1, with D perhaps matching TRBD2 (6 bases). Trimming took 6 bases from V and 1 from J, leaving 16 bases between them. CDR1 and CDR2 (germline): LNHDA, SQIVND (reference sequence). The CDR3 covers 16 residues. As DNA, the CDR3 is TGTGCCAGTAGCAATAGGGACTTTATGTCCTACAATGAGCAGTTCTTC. It codes for CASSNRDFMSYNEQFF.

J is TRBJ1-2 and V is TRBV30; TRBD1 is a possible D gene (5 bases). Looked up from germline, CDR1 is GTSNPN and CDR2 is SVGIG (reference sequence). The CDR3 is 15 residues long. Trimming removed 0 bases at V and 4 bases at J, with 15 bases between. CDR3 DNA sequence: TGTGCCTGGAGTGTACTTCCGGGGGAACTCTATGGCTACACCTTC. As protein: CAWSVLPGELYGYTF.

The rearrangement uses TRBV7-6 and TRBJ2-4; D might be TRBD2 (6 bases). V lost 5 bases to trimming and J lost 0 bases, with 23 bases between them. The CDR3 covers 19 residues. Germline V CDR1 and CDR2: SGHVS, FNYEAQ. The CDR3 DNA is TGTGCCAGCAGCCCCCACCCTTTAATGGAGGGCAGAGCCAAAAACATTCAGTACTTC. Translating it yields CASSPHPLMEGRAKNIQYF.

With regard to this clonotype: This may be a read error: a much more frequent sequence differs by one nucleotide. The gene calls are TRBV5-4 and TRBJ1-2; D is perhaps TRBD1 (6 bases). Trimming pared 3 bases from V and 6 bases from J, leaving 15 bases between. This CDR3 has 14 residues. Germline V lookup: CDR1 SGHNT, CDR2 YYREEE (reference sequence). CDR3 amino acids: CASSYRTGSNGYTF. The CDR3 DNA reads TGTGCCAGCAGCTATCGAACAGGGAGTAATGGCTACACCTTC. Full variable domain (remainder filled in from reference TRBV5-4 and TRBJ1-2): ETGVTQSPTHLIKTRGQQVTLRCSSQSGHNTVSWYQQALGQGPQFIFQYYREEENGRGNFPPRFSGLQFPNYSSELNVNALELDDSALYLCASSYRTGSNGYTFGSGTRLTVV.

The rearrangement uses TRBV7-2 and TRBJ2-2; TRBD1 or TRBD2 may be the D gene (7 bases each). Trimming pared 3 bases from V and 2 bases from J, leaving 13 bases between. Germline values: CDR1 SGHTA, CDR2 FQGNSA. CDR3 size: 16 residues. CDR3 nucleotides: TGTGCCAGCAGCTTCAGGGGGGGGGACAACACCGGGGAGCTGTTTTTT. Translating gives CASSFRGGDNTGELFF. The whole variable domain, remainder taken from reference TRBV7-2 and TRBJ2-2, is GAGVSQSPSNKVTEKGKDVELRCDPISGHTALYWYRQSLGQGLEFLIYFQGNSAPDKSGLPSDRFSAERTGGSVSTLTIQRTQQEDSAVYLCASSFRGGDNTGELFFGEGSRLTVL.

The gene calls are TRBV7-8 and TRBJ1-2; TRBD1 matches 9 bases. V was clipped by 3 bases and J by 3 bases; unmatched bases: 8. This CDR3 has 16 amino acids. Germline V gives CDR1 SGHVS, CDR2 FQNEAQ. The chain's CDR3 is CASSFDRGTGYYGYTF. The CDR3 nucleotides are TGTGCCAGCAGCTTCGACAGGGGGACAGGGTACTATGGCTACACCTTC.

This clonotype was picked up a small number of times. This rearrangement joins TRBV4-3 to TRBJ2-5; 12 bases are shared with TRBD2. With 3 bases clipped from V and 4 bases from J, the junction kept 18 bases outside the gene matches. The CDR3 totals 20 residues. Germline values: CDR1 LGHNA, CDR2 YSLEER. DNA of the CDR3: TGCGCCAGCAGCCAGGCCTGGGGCAGGGCTAGCGGGAGGGCCCCAGAGACCCAGTACTTC. This codes for CASSQAWGRASGRAPETQYF.

The J gene is TRBJ1-5, the V gene TRBV19; D is uncertain. V was clipped by 6 bases and J by 0 bases, with 27 bases between them. In germline, CDR1 is LNHDA, CDR2 SQIVND (reference sequence). This CDR3 spans 20 amino acids. CDR3 bases: TGTGCCAGTAGCTACCTAGAGATTGGGGAGGGCCCCTATAGCAATCAGCCCCAGCATTTT. Residues: CASSYLEIGEGPYSNQPQHF.

This clonotype has a count of ten or more. J is TRBJ2-7 and V is TRBV28; 8 positions agree with TRBD1. The CDR3 extends over 13 amino acids. V gave up 2 bases and J gave up 9 bases; unmatched junction bases: 6. The V gene's germline CDR1 is MDHEN and CDR2 SYDVKM. In DNA form, the CDR3 reads TGTGCCAGCAGTTTAGGACAGGGTTGGGGGCAGTACTTC. Its translation: CASSLGQGWGQYF.

This chain connects TRBV29-1 to TRBJ2-1; D not resolved. The V gene's germline CDR1 is SQVTM and CDR2 ANQGSEA. The V end lost 5 bases, the J end lost 3 bases, and 8 bases lay between the germline ends. The CDR3 runs 12 residues. The CDR3 region has the DNA TGCAGCGTTTACCAGGTCTACAATGAGCAGTTCTTC. As protein: CSVYQVYNEQFF.

This clonotype was picked up many times. Since a much larger clone is just one base distant, this may be a read error. This chain uses TRBV7-2 with TRBJ2-5; 13 bases fit TRBD2. The germline CDR1 and CDR2 sequences are SGHTA and FQGNSA. The CDR3 has 15 amino acids. The CDR3 DNA reads TGTGCCAGCAGCCTACTAGCGGGAGGGCCGGAGACCCAGCACTTC. Translated: CASSLLAGGPETQHF.

V and J are TRBV20-1 and TRBJ2-1; the D gene is possibly TRBD2 (6 bases). Germline CDR1 is DFQATT and CDR2 is SNEGSKA (reference sequence). The CDR3 covers 14 residues. Trimming took 2 bases from V and 5 from J, leaving 13 bases between them. The CDR3 bases are TGCAGTGCTAGAAATCCGGGAGCCCACAATGAGCAGTTCTTC. Translation: CSARNPGAHNEQFF.